The source of this T cell receptor (beta chain) is a study of cytomegalovirus exposure and HLA in healthy donors. Study conclusions and caveats: Data from an earlier analysis indicated that most TCR beta V segments were productive either about 87% or about 30% of the time. Reportedly, TCR beta sequences accurately predicted HLA-A and HLA-B alleles in most subjects. Despite most TCR sequences being rare, some public TCRs occurred in many donors.

As concerns this clone: The antigen is unknown.

J was trimmed by 4 bases and V by 7 bases; bases with no gene match: 6. The germline gives CDR1 MNHEY, CDR2 SVGAGI. CDR3 length: 14 amino acids. PCR amplification relied on 60 Vbeta primers (plus 13 Jbeta primers). Sequenced by immunoSEQ multiplex PCR; TCRdb stores in-frame clones only, minus some. The sample yields more than 85,000 clones, approximately 82% seen once. The sequence came from a middle-aged man in good health and CMV-seropositive. The chain uses TRBV6-5 and TRBJ2-1, with 8 positions matching TRBD2. Sequenced: PBMCs. CDR3 sequence: CASTRLASYNEQFF. For the CDR3, the DNA is TGTGCCAGCACCAGACTAGCGTCGTACAATGAGCAGTTCTTC.